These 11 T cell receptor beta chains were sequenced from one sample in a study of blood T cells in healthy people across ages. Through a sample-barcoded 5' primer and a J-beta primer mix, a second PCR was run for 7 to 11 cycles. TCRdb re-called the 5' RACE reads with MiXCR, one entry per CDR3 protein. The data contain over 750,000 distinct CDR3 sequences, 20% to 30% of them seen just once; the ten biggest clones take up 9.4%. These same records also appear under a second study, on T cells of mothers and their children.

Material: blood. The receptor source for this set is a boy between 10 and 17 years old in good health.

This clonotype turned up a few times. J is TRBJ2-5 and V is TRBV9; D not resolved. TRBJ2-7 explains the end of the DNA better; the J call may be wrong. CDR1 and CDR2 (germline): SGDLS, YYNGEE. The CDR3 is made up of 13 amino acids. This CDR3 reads CASRTPTSYEQYF. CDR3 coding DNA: TGTGCCAGCAGAACCCCTACGAGCTACGAGCAGTACTTC.

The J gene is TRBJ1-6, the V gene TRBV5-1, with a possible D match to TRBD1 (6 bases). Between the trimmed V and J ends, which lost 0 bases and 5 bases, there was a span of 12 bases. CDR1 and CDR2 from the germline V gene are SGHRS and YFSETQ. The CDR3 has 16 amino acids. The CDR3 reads CASSLAPGQDNSPLHF. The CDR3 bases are TGCGCCAGCAGCTTGGCCCCGGGACAAGATAATTCACCCCTCCACTTT.

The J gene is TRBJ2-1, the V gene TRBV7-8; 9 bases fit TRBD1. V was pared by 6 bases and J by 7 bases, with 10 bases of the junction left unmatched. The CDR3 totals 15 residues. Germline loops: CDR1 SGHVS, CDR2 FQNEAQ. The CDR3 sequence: CASRSRQGDLNEQFF. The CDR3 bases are TGTGCCAGCAGAAGCCGACAGGGGGACTTGAATGAGCAGTTCTTC.

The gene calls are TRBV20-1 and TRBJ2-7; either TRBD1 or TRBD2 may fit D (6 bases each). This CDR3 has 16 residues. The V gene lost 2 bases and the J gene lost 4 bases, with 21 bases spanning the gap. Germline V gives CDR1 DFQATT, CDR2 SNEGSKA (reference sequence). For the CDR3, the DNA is TGCAGTGCTAGATATGGCGTTGGGGGGCGAGGTTACGAGCAGTACTTC. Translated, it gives CSARYGVGGRGYEQYF.

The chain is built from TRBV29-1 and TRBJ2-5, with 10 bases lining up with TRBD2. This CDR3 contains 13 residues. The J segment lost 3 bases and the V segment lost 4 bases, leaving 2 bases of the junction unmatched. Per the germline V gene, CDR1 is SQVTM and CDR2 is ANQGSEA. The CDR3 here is CSVGTSGEETQYF. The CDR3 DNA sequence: TGCAGCGTTGGTACTAGCGGGGAAGAGACCCAGTACTTC.

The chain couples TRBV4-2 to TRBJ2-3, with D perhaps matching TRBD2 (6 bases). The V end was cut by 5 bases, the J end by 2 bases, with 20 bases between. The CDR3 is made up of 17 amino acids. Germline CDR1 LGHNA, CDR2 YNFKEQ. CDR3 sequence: CASSSGNLGRDTDTQYF. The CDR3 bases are TGTGCCAGCAGCAGTGGGAACCTTGGGCGGGACACAGATACGCAGTATTTT.

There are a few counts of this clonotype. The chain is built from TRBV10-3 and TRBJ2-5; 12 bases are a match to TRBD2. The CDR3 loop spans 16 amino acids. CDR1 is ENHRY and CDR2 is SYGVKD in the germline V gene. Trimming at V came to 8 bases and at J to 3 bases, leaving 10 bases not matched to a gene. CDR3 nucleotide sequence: TGTGCCATCTCCAAAGTTACTAGCGGGGGGAAAGAGACCCAGTACTTC. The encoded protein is CAISKVTSGGKETQYF.

The CDR3 loop reads CASIWADRGPYNEQFF. In DNA, the CDR3 is TGTGCCAGCATCTGGGCGGACAGGGGGCCATACAATGAGCAGTTCTTC. The chain couples TRBV28 to TRBJ2-1, with 11 bases aligning to TRBD1. Germline CDR1 is MDHEN and CDR2 is SYDVKM. Trimming at V came to 7 bases and at J to 4 bases, leaving 9 bases not matched to a gene. This CDR3 contains 16 residues.

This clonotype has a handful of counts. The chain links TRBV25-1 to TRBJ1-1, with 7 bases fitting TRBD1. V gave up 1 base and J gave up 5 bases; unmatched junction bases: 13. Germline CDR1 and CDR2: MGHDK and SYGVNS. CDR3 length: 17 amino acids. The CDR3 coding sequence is TGTGCCAGCAGTGAATGGGCCAGCACACAGGGGAGGACTGAAGCTTTCTTT. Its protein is CASSEWASTQGRTEAFF. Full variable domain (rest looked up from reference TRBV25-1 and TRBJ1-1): EADIYQTPRYLVIGTGKKITLECSQTMGHDKMYWYQQDPGMELHLIHYSYGVNSTEKGDLSSESTVSRIRTEHFPLTLESARPSHTSQYLCASSEWASTQGRTEAFFGQGTRLTVV.

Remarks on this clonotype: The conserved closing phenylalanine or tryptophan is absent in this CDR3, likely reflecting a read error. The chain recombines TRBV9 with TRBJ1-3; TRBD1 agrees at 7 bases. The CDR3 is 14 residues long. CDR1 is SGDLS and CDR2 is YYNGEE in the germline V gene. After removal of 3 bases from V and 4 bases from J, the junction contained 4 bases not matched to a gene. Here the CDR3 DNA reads TGTGCCAGCAGCGCGACAGGGCACGGAAACACCATATATCTT. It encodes CASSATGHGNTIYL.

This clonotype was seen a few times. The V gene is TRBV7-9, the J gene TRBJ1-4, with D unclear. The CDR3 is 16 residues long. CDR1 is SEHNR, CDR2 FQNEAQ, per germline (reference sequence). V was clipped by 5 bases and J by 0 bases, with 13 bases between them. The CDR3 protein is CASSGGQPSTNEKLFF. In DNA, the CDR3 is TGTGCCAGCAGCGGAGGGCAACCGTCAACTAATGAAAAACTGTTTTTT.